This is a list of T cell receptor beta chains from one sample in a study of T cell repertoires in cytomegalovirus infection. TCRdb reprocessed the reads via MiXCR and lists one record per CDR3 protein. Among a few hundred thousand distinct CDR3 sequences, approximately 22% were seen once, and the ten largest hold roughly 20%. Their target antigens are unknown. The sequencing used cultured PBMCs, collected from culture after CMV antigen stimulation. The receptors here all came from a human donor in good health (CMV status not recorded). Some clones in this sample may be carry-over from other donors' samples. The CDR3 runs from the conserved cysteine through the conserved F or W. Each record gives: V gene, clone size, J gene, D gene, CDR3 protein, CDR3 DNA. The D gene is left open where the match is weak. The listing skips clone size in some rows; elsewhere it reads once, few, many or a size class.

v_gene: TRBV6-4
abundance: many
j_gene: TRBJ1-6
d_gene: TRBD1
CDR3aa: CASSDSTGGNSPLHF
CDR3nt: TGTGCCAGCAGTGACTCGACAGGGGGCAATTCACCCCTCCACTTT

v_gene: TRBV19
abundance: few
j_gene: TRBJ2-5
d_gene: .
CDR3aa: CASRRGETQYF
CDR3nt: TGTGCCTCCCGGAGAGGGGAGACCCAGTACTTC

v_gene: TRBV7-6
abundance: few
j_gene: TRBJ2-5
d_gene: .
CDR3aa: CASAFSPSQETQYF
CDR3nt: TGTGCCAGCGCTTTTAGCCCCAGCCAAGAGACCCAGTACTTC

v_gene: TRBV11-2
abundance: few
j_gene: TRBJ2-5
d_gene: .
CDR3aa: CASSRPGSPRLETQYF
CDR3nt: TGTGCCAGCAGCCGACCGGGCTCCCCTCGCCTGGAGACCCAGTACTTC

v_gene: TRBV18
abundance: .
j_gene: TRBJ1-3
d_gene: .
CDR3aa: CASSPPPAGNTIYF
CDR3nt: TGTGCCAGCTCACCCCCCCCCGCTGGAAACACCATATATTTT

v_gene: TRBV7-2
abundance: few
j_gene: TRBJ2-1
d_gene: TRBD2
CDR3aa: CASSLVGGMGSYNEQFF
CDR3nt: TGTGCCAGCAGCTTAGTGGGAGGGATGGGCTCCTACAATGAGCAGTTCTTC

v_gene: TRBV28
abundance: many
j_gene: TRBJ2-7
d_gene: .
CDR3aa: CASSLSRPSYEQYF
CDR3nt: TGTGCCAGCAGTTTGTCGCGCCCTTCCTACGAGCAGTACTTC

v_gene: TRBV5-6
abundance: .
j_gene: TRBJ2-3
d_gene: .
CDR3aa: CASSADFPSTDTQYF
CDR3nt: TGTGCCAGCAGTGCGGACTTCCCTAGCACAGATACGCAGTATTTT

v_gene: TRBV28
abundance: few
j_gene: TRBJ2-7
d_gene: TRBD2
CDR3aa: CASSSPGGLAGESVYEQYF
CDR3nt: TGTGCCAGCAGTTCCCCCGGGGGACTAGCGGGAGAGTCGGTGTACGAGCAGTACTTC

v_gene: TRBV18
abundance: .
j_gene: TRBJ1-1
d_gene: .
CDR3aa: CASFQGQLNTEAFF
CDR3nt: TGTGCCAGCTTCCAGGGGCAGCTGAACACTGAAGCTTTCTTT

v_gene: TRBV11-2
abundance: few
j_gene: TRBJ2-4
d_gene: .
CDR3aa: CASSRGGLNIQYF
CDR3nt: TGTGCCAGCAGCCGAGGGGGACTGAACATTCAGTACTTC

v_gene: TRBV5-4
abundance: many
j_gene: TRBJ2-5
d_gene: .
CDR3aa: CASSLSGGGWGETQYF
CDR3nt: TGTGCCAGCAGTTTGTCAGGAGGCGGGTGGGGAGAGACCCAGTACTTC

v_gene: TRBV6-2/TRBV6-3
abundance: few
j_gene: TRBJ2-3
d_gene: TRBD2
CDR3aa: CASRGLLAGGTDTQYF
CDR3nt: TGTGCCAGCAGGGGGCTACTAGCGGGGGGCACAGATACGCAGTATTTT

v_gene: TRBV7-9
abundance: many
j_gene: TRBJ1-1
d_gene: .
CDR3aa: CASSLGSGPEAFF
CDR3nt: TGTGCCAGCAGCTTAGGTAGCGGACCGGAAGCTTTCTTT

v_gene: TRBV20-1
abundance: .
j_gene: TRBJ2-7
d_gene: .
CDR3aa: CSATLGGEQYF
CDR3nt: TGCAGTGCTACCCTCGGGGGCGAGCAGTACTTC

v_gene: TRBV6-2/TRBV6-3
abundance: few
j_gene: TRBJ2-1
d_gene: .
CDR3aa: CASSATYNEQFF
CDR3nt: TGTGCCAGCAGTGCCACGTACAATGAGCAGTTCTTC

v_gene: TRBV15
abundance: .
j_gene: TRBJ2-5
d_gene: .
CDR3aa: CATSRERQFQETQYF
CDR3nt: TGTGCCACCAGCAGAGAACGACAGTTCCAAGAGACCCAGTACTTC

v_gene: TRBV5-1
abundance: .
j_gene: TRBJ2-1
d_gene: TRBD2
CDR3aa: CASSQLAGDREQFF
CDR3nt: TGCGCCAGCAGCCAACTAGCGGGAGATCGTGAGCAGTTCTTC

v_gene: TRBV5-4
abundance: .
j_gene: TRBJ2-7
d_gene: TRBD2
CDR3aa: CASSLTSGISHEQYF
CDR3nt: TGTGCCAGCAGCTTAACTAGCGGGATTTCCCACGAGCAGTACTTC

v_gene: TRBV2
abundance: .
j_gene: TRBJ2-7
d_gene: TRBD1
CDR3aa: CASSRDSLSEQYF
CDR3nt: TGTGCCAGCAGTCGGGACAGTCTCTCCGAGCAGTACTTC

v_gene: TRBV7-2
abundance: many
j_gene: TRBJ1-5
d_gene: TRBD1
CDR3aa: CASSSQGDRRPQHF
CDR3nt: TGTGCCAGCAGCTCCCAGGGGGACAGAAGGCCCCAGCATTTT

v_gene: TRBV20-1
abundance: few
j_gene: TRBJ2-1
d_gene: .
CDR3aa: CSANPGYNEQFF
CDR3nt: TGCAGTGCTAACCCGGGATACAATGAGCAGTTCTTC

v_gene: TRBV7-2
abundance: few
j_gene: TRBJ1-1
d_gene: .
CDR3aa: CASSLGPGDTEAFF
CDR3nt: TGTGCCAGCAGCTTAGGTCCAGGGGACACTGAAGCTTTCTTT

v_gene: TRBV7-2
abundance: many
j_gene: TRBJ1-3
d_gene: .
CDR3aa: CASSLSWGPGNTIYF
CDR3nt: TGTGCCAGCAGCCTCTCCTGGGGGCCCGGAAACACCATATATTTT

v_gene: TRBV27
abundance: few
j_gene: TRBJ1-5
d_gene: .
CDR3aa: CASGWGARQPQHF
CDR3nt: TGTGCCAGCGGATGGGGGGCGAGACAGCCCCAGCATTTT

v_gene: TRBV7-2
abundance: .
j_gene: TRBJ2-7
d_gene: .
CDR3aa: CASSFSEAYEQYF
CDR3nt: TGTGCCAGCAGCTTTTCAGAGGCCTACGAGCAGTACTTC

v_gene: TRBV5-1
abundance: .
j_gene: TRBJ1-1
d_gene: TRBD1
CDR3aa: CASGQGNTEAFF
CDR3nt: TGCGCCAGTGGACAGGGGAACACTGAAGCTTTCTTT

v_gene: TRBV19
abundance: many
j_gene: TRBJ1-5
d_gene: TRBD1
CDR3aa: CASYGGRGSWDRRQPQHF
CDR3nt: TGTGCCAGTTATGGCGGGCGCGGATCCTGGGACAGGCGGCAGCCCCAGCATTTT

v_gene: TRBV4-1
abundance: few
j_gene: TRBJ1-5
d_gene: .
CDR3aa: CASSQDLSTTQHF
CDR3nt: TGCGCCAGCAGCCAAGATCTATCCACGACCCAGCATTTT

v_gene: TRBV6-1
abundance: few
j_gene: TRBJ1-2
d_gene: TRBD1
CDR3aa: CASTQGQGAYGYTF
CDR3nt: TGTGCCAGCACCCAAGGACAGGGGGCGTATGGCTACACCTTC

v_gene: TRBV7-3
abundance: many
j_gene: TRBJ2-7
d_gene: .
CDR3aa: CASSLNGFDEQYF
CDR3nt: TGTGCCAGCAGCTTAAACGGGTTCGACGAGCAGTACTTC

v_gene: TRBV7-3
abundance: many
j_gene: TRBJ2-3
d_gene: TRBD2
CDR3aa: CASSPAGGPGDTQYF
CDR3nt: TGTGCCAGCAGCCCAGCGGGAGGGCCGGGAGATACGCAGTATTTT

v_gene: TRBV11-2
abundance: .
j_gene: TRBJ2-3
d_gene: TRBD2
CDR3aa: CASSLGIAGWRGDTQYF
CDR3nt: TGTGCCAGCAGCTTAGGAATAGCGGGATGGCGCGGGGATACGCAGTATTTT

v_gene: TRBV12-3/TRBV12-4
abundance: many
j_gene: TRBJ1-1
d_gene: .
CDR3aa: CASRTSSPEAFF
CDR3nt: TGTGCCAGCCGCACCTCATCGCCGGAAGCTTTCTTT

v_gene: TRBV6-2/TRBV6-3
abundance: .
j_gene: TRBJ1-1
d_gene: .
CDR3aa: CASSYGSLNAEAFF
CDR3nt: TGTGCCAGCAGTTACGGGAGTTTGAACGCTGAAGCTTTCTTT

v_gene: TRBV20-1
abundance: .
j_gene: TRBJ2-1
d_gene: TRBD1
CDR3aa: CSVPGQAGEQFF
CDR3nt: TGCAGTGTTCCGGGACAGGCTGGCGAGCAGTTCTTC

v_gene: TRBV5-4
abundance: .
j_gene: TRBJ2-2
d_gene: .
CDR3aa: CASSIGTFGTGELFF
CDR3nt: TGTGCCAGCAGCATCGGGACTTTTGGGACCGGGGAGCTGTTTTTT

v_gene: TRBV10-3
abundance: .
j_gene: TRBJ1-4
d_gene: .
CDR3aa: CAISEPTRDTLFF
CDR3nt: TGTGCCATCAGTGAGCCGACCCGCGACACCCTGTTTTTT

v_gene: TRBV6-5
abundance: few
j_gene: TRBJ1-4
d_gene: .
CDR3aa: CASSYSRGSNEKLFF
CDR3nt: TGTGCCAGCAGTTACTCGAGAGGTTCTAATGAAAAACTGTTTTTT

v_gene: TRBV25-1
abundance: few
j_gene: TRBJ1-3
d_gene: .
CDR3aa: CASSTYRHSGNTIYF
CDR3nt: TGTGCCAGCAGTACGTACCGACACTCTGGAAACACCATATATTTT

v_gene: TRBV19
abundance: .
j_gene: TRBJ1-6
d_gene: .
CDR3aa: CASSFRTHESSYNSPLHF
CDR3nt: TGTGCCAGTAGTTTCCGGACTCACGAGAGCTCCTATAATTCACCCCTCCACTTT

v_gene: TRBV19
abundance: few
j_gene: TRBJ1-2
d_gene: TRBD1
CDR3aa: CASTPPGQGVYGYTF
CDR3nt: TGTGCCAGTACCCCCCCGGGACAGGGGGTATACGGCTACACCTTC

v_gene: TRBV7-9
abundance: .
j_gene: TRBJ2-1
d_gene: .
CDR3aa: CASSPLQVSSYNEQFF
CDR3nt: TGTGCCAGCAGCCCCCTACAGGTGAGCTCCTACAATGAGCAGTTCTTC

v_gene: TRBV7-9
abundance: many
j_gene: TRBJ1-2
d_gene: .
CDR3aa: CASSLVIQDGYTF
CDR3nt: TGTGCCAGCAGCTTAGTTATACAGGATGGCTACACCTTC

v_gene: TRBV7-4
abundance: .
j_gene: TRBJ1-1
d_gene: .
CDR3aa: CASSFSAVSEAFF
CDR3nt: TGTGCCAGCAGCTTCTCCGCGGTCTCTGAAGCTTTCTTT

v_gene: TRBV2
abundance: .
j_gene: TRBJ2-2
d_gene: .
CDR3aa: CASRLDYTGELFF
CDR3nt: TGTGCCAGCAGACTAGACTACACCGGGGAGCTGTTTTTT

v_gene: TRBV15
abundance: .
j_gene: TRBJ1-2
d_gene: TRBD1
CDR3aa: CATSRGGPDREEGYTF
CDR3nt: TGTGCCACCAGCAGAGGAGGGCCGGACAGGGAAGAGGGCTACACCTTC

v_gene: TRBV6-2/TRBV6-3
abundance: .
j_gene: TRBJ1-1
d_gene: .
CDR3aa: CASSRALNTEAFF
CDR3nt: TGTGCCAGCAGCCGAGCACTGAACACTGAAGCTTTCTTT